This TCR beta chain was obtained from a study of radiation and T cells in renal cell carcinoma. Sample time point: blood 2 weeks post-SBRT. As to treatment: 15 Gy SBRT to primary tumor, nephrectomy 4 weeks later. Germline-derived CDR1 and CDR2 are MNHNS and SASEGT. With 8 bases clipped from V and 2 bases from J, the junction kept 5 bases outside the gene matches. This CDR3 comprises 14 residues. TCRdb's copy holds only in-frame clones and misses some; the assay was immunoSEQ multiplex PCR. This repertoire shows tens of thousands of clones, about 86% found once; its top ten account for about 22%. Points on this clone: Its antigen is currently unknown.

Whole-study findings and limits: From baseline, blood top tumor clonotypes peaked at 2 weeks post-radiation.

The sample consisted of blood, taken from a patient whose treatment included radiotherapy and nephrectomy. The TCR was taken from a woman in her fifties or sixties with renal cell carcinoma. The chain is built from TRBV6-1 and TRBJ1-5, with 8 bases that match TRBD1. The CDR3 coding sequence is TGTGCCAGCGGACAGGGCGCCGGCAATCAGCCCCAGCATTTT. The encoded protein is CASGQGAGNQPQHF.